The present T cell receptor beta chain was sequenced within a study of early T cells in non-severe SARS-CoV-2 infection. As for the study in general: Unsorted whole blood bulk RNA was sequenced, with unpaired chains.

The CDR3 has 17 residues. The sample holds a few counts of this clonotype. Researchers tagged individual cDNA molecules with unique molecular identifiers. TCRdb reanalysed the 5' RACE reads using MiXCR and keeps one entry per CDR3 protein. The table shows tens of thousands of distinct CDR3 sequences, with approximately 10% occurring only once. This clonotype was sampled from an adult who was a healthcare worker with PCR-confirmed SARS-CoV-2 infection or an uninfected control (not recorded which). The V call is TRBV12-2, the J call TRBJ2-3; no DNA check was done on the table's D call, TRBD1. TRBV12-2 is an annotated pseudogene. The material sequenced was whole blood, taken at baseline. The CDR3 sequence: CASRLEGPGQGADTQYF. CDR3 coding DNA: TGTGCAAGTCGCTTAGAGGGGCCGGGACAGGGGGCAGATACGCAGTATTTT.